These 2 T cell receptor beta chains came from one sample sequenced in a study of shared clonotypes between healthy human individuals. Method: immunoSEQ multiplex PCR; TCRdb's copy keeps in-frame clones and lacks some. Of around 2.5 million clones detected, under 95% appear once; the ten largest clones hold 0.36%. The sequenced sample consisted of naive CD4+ T cells from PBMCs. The subset is: CD45RA+ positively selected. Receptor source: a young man in good health. Some clones in this sample may be carry-over from other donors' samples.

The J gene is TRBJ2-5, the V gene TRBV7-9; the D is unclear. This CDR3 region has 13 residues. The germline V gene encodes CDR1 SEHNR and CDR2 FQNEAQ (reference sequence). The ends were cut back, 3 bases at V and 5 bases at J, with 10 bases in the middle. CDR3 sequence (DNA): TGTGCCAGCAGCTTTCGGGCGGCGGAGACCCAGTACTTC. As protein: CASSFRAAETQYF. Variable domain in full (rest from reference TRBV7-9 and TRBJ2-5): DTGVSQNPRHKITKRGQNVTFRCDPISEHNRLYWYRQTLGQGPEFLTYFQNEAQLEKSRLLSDRFSAERPKGSFSTLEIQRTEQGDSAMYLCASSFRAAETQYFGPGTRLLVL.

V is TRBV16 and J is TRBJ2-7; D gene unclear. The CDR3 is 15 amino acids. The V gene's germline CDR1 is KGHSY and CDR2 FQNENV. V lost 1 base, J lost 2 bases, and 12 bases lay in between. The CDR3 DNA reads as TGTGCCAGCAGCCAATTTAACCTGCAAGCCTACGAGCAGTACTTC. As protein: CASSQFNLQAYEQYF.